This T cell receptor (beta chain) was observed in a study of beta chain features in type 1 diabetes. Study observations and caveats: Insertions at VDJ junctions were less frequent in type 1 diabetes patients. These patients also deleted more nucleotides at the same junctions. People with Type 1 diabetes carried modestly yet significantly shorter TCRB CDR3s in all four CD4+ subsets. These data did not resolve whether HLA type affects TCRB rearrangement.

As concerns this clone: The antigen is unknown.

The CDR3 runs 17 residues. Germline CDR1 SGHNT, CDR2 YYREEE (reference sequence). Losses at the gene ends were 7 bases for V and 6 bases for J; bases not matched to a gene: 17. The whole isolated RNA underwent reverse transcription, so sequencing captured expressed TCRB transcripts. Samples of naive, central memory and regulatory T cells yielded a mean of approximately 3.7 million reads. Here immunoSEQ multiplex PCR was the method, and the copy in TCRdb shows in-frame clones only, minus some. The profile shows hundreds of thousands of clones, 30% of them singletons. Material for sequencing was naive CD4+ T cells from blood. This chain links TRBV5-4 with TRBJ2-3; TRBD1 aligns across 10 bases. The source of this sequence is a young man in good health. The CDR3 nucleotides read TGTGCCAGCCTGAAGGGACAGGGGCTTGGGGCCAGCGATACGCAGTATTTT. Protein product: CASLKGQGLGASDTQYF.